Listed below are T cell receptor beta chains from one sample, sequenced in a study of beta chain features in type 1 diabetes. The method was immunoSEQ multiplex PCR; TCRdb's version includes in-frame clones alone and lacks a portion of them. The sample contains about 210,000 clones, under 13% of which appear only once. The sample taken for sequencing was central memory CD4+ T cells from blood. The receptors were sampled from a young man in good health. The CDR3 runs from the conserved cysteine through the conserved F or W. Each record gives: J gene, clone size, V gene, D gene, CDR3 protein, CDR3 DNA. The D gene is left open where the match is weak. Part of the rows lack a size; the others show once, few, many or a class for expanded clones.

TRBJ2-2,NA,TRBV30,NA,CACRTGELFF,TGTGCCTGCAGAACCGGGGAGCTGTTTTTT
TRBJ2-1,NA,TRBV18,TRBD2,CASSSLAGALGEQFF,TGTGCCAGCTCTTCCCTAGCGGGAGCATTGGGTGAGCAGTTCTTC
TRBJ2-3,NA,TRBV30,TRBD1,CAWTGDRVFTDTQYF,TGTGCCTGGACTGGGGACAGAGTTTTCACAGATACGCAGTATTTT
TRBJ2-7,few,TRBV27,NA,CASSLSRQGGVYF,TGTGCCAGCAGTTTATCTCGGCAAGGGGGGGTGTACTTC
TRBJ2-3,NA,TRBV5-1,TRBD1,CASSWGQGGRTDTQYF,TGCGCCAGCAGCTGGGGACAGGGGGGACGCACAGATACGCAGTATTTT
TRBJ1-3,many,TRBV7-9,NA,CASTRMENTIYF,TGTGCCAGCACCCGCATGGAAAACACCATATATTTT
TRBJ2-7,many,TRBV9,TRBD2,CASSANRAGGGDEQYF,TGTGCCAGCAGCGCAAACCGAGCGGGAGGAGGCGACGAGCAGTACTTC
TRBJ2-1,few,TRBV28,TRBD2,CASSLTSVPAQFF,TGTGCCAGCAGTTTGACTAGCGTACCTGCGCAGTTCTTC
TRBJ2-7,few,TRBV5-1,TRBD2,CASGVAGDKYEQYF,TGCGCCAGCGGTGTAGCGGGAGACAAGTACGAGCAGTACTTC
TRBJ2-3,NA,TRBV30,TRBD2,CATGTSGRWSDTQYF,TGTGCCACCGGGACTAGCGGGAGGTGGTCAGATACGCAGTATTTT